The source of this T cell receptor (beta chain) is a study of cytomegalovirus exposure and HLA in healthy donors. Study in general: According to later analysis, the same platform produced the 110 or so validation and about 700 first-cohort repertoires. Study-wide results and limits: The TCR clusters that emerged in the first cohort tended, a later analysis found, to co-occur in the 120 or so validation repertoires. The study flagged approximately 180 TCR beta chains as cytomegalovirus-associated.

V lost 3 bases and J lost 4, with 7 bases in between. Germline assignment: CDR1 SNHLY and CDR2 FYNNEI. The CDR3 has 12 residues. Clones were read by immunoSEQ multiplex PCR, and TCRdb kept only the in-frame ones, dropping some. The sample carries 150,000 to 180,000 clones, 86% recorded once. This clone was seen just once. Its antigen remains unidentified. The TCR sequence derives from a human donor in good health. The genes are TRBV2 and TRBJ2-7; D not certain. The sample comprised PBMCs. The CDR3 reads CASSEFPYEQYF. CDR3 coding DNA: TGTGCCAGCAGTGAGTTTCCTTACGAGCAGTACTTC.